This T cell receptor beta chain was obtained from a study of spatial heterogeneity in lung cancer. Study in general: Detection consistently yielded more beta chains than alpha chains. The study's findings and limits: Mutation counts in tumors were tracked by counts of expanded intratumoral alpha and beta TCRs.

Time point here: sample taken at primary tumor resection. About 73 TRACERx patients with early, untreated non-small cell lung cancer donated samples. No cells were sorted before sequencing. The whole RNA sequenced was extracted from tumor, nontumor lung or frozen PBMC. The CDR3 loop spans 15 amino acids. Trimming took 7 bases from V and 2 from J; bases not matched to a gene: 11. CDR1 is MNHNS, CDR2 SASEGT, per germline. TCR cDNA molecules were tagged individually, and each one carried a unique molecular identifier. MiXCR, applied by TCRdb to the 5' RACE reads, yields one record per CDR3 protein. Altogether about 10,000 distinct CDR3 sequences are present, roughly 10% being singletons, with the ten largest covering under 15%. Only a few counts were recorded for this clonotype. Its antigen is currently unknown.

The sequence derives from a female donor with early-stage non-small cell lung cancer. The chain links TRBV6-1 to TRBJ2-7, with 7 bases lining up with TRBD2. The material was lung tumor tissue, obtained at surgery. The CDR3 reads CASMDPAGSTYEQYF. Written as DNA, the CDR3 is TGTGCCAGCATGGACCCAGCGGGATCGACCTACGAGCAGTACTTC.